The 10 T cell receptor beta chains reported below all come from one sample, sequenced in a study of cytomegalovirus exposure and HLA in healthy donors. The PCR contained 60 Vbeta and 13 Jbeta primers. The protocol was immunoSEQ multiplex PCR, while the TCRdb copy is restricted to in-frame clones and leaves out a portion. The table shows 77,000 or so clones, with 60% to 85% occurring only once. The sequenced sample consisted of PBMCs. These TCRs come from a man aged 40-50 years in good health and CMV-seronegative.

This chain connects TRBV6-5 to TRBJ2-6; a possible D gene is TRBD2 (5 bases). V shed 4 bases and J shed 2 bases, with 9 bases lying between them. The CDR3 spans 15 residues. Germline V CDR1 and CDR2: MNHEY, SVGAGI. In DNA form, the CDR3 reads TGTGCCAGCAGTTCGTTCGGGACTGGGGCCAACGTCCTGACTTTC. Residues: CASSSFGTGANVLTF.

The rearrangement links TRBV11-3 to TRBJ2-1; 8 positions agree with TRBD1. CDR3 length: 14 amino acids. J was trimmed by 1 base and V by 5 bases; bases with no gene match: 1. From germline, CDR1 is SGHNT and CDR2 YENEEA. The CDR3 DNA reads TGTGCCAGCAGCGGACAGGGTTCCTACAATGAGCAGTTCTTC. Protein sequence: CASSGQGSYNEQFF.

This clone has only a few counts. The rearrangement uses TRBV12-5 and TRBJ2-1, with 9 bases that match TRBD1. This CDR3 region has 14 residues. Germline V CDR1 and CDR2: LGHNT, FRNRAP. V gave up 4 bases and J gave up 7 bases; unmatched junction bases: 5. The CDR3 protein is CASGSGQGKNEQFF. Written as DNA, the CDR3 is TGTGCTAGTGGTTCGGGACAGGGTAAGAATGAGCAGTTCTTC.

The chain carries TRBV7-3 and TRBJ1-1; 8 bases line up with TRBD1. V was clipped by 5 bases and J by 1 base; unmatched bases: 6. Germline V gives CDR1 SGHTA, CDR2 FQGTGA. The CDR3 sequence is 15 residues long. This CDR3 is CASSPTGGSNTEAFF. In DNA form, the CDR3 reads TGTGCCAGCAGCCCCACAGGGGGGTCGAACACTGAAGCTTTCTTT.

The V gene is TRBV13, the J gene TRBJ2-1, with D maybe TRBD2 (5 bases). In germline, CDR1 is PRHDT, CDR2 FYEKMQ (reference sequence). V lost 6 bases, J lost 4 bases, and 19 bases lay in between. The CDR3 has 16 residues. CDR3 sequence reads: CASSTFPGLAYNEQFF. CDR3 nucleotides: TGTGCCAGCAGTACCTTCCCCGGACTGGCTTACAATGAGCAGTTCTTC.

The chain carries TRBV7-9 and TRBJ2-4; D is possibly TRBD1 (6 bases). The CDR3 loop spans 14 amino acids. V shed 8 bases and J shed 3 bases, with 14 bases lying between them. Germline assignment: CDR1 SEHNR and CDR2 FQNEAQ (reference sequence). Here the CDR3 reads CASGTGRLKNIQYF. CDR3 in DNA: TGTGCCAGCGGAACAGGGCGCCTCAAAAACATTCAGTACTTC.

The rearrangement uses TRBV5-5 and TRBJ2-5; D unresolved. Matching the DNA end better, TRBJ2-7 makes the J call doubtful. Germline lookup yields CDR1 SGHKS and CDR2 YYEKEE (reference sequence). The CDR3 loop spans 12 amino acids. The DNA of the CDR3 is TGTGCCAGCAGCTCGCAAAATTACGAGCAGTACTTC. This gives the protein CASSSQNYEQYF.

V gene TRBV5-6 combines with J gene TRBJ2-7, with TRBD1 as a possible D gene (5 bases). This CDR3 has 16 amino acids. Germline assignment: CDR1 SGHDT and CDR2 YYEEEE. With 1 base removed from V and 3 bases from J, the gap between germline ends came to 17 bases. In DNA form, the CDR3 reads TGTGCCAGCAGCTTGTGGGGCACCAGACCAAACTACGAGCAGTACTTC. Translating gives CASSLWGTRPNYEQYF.

This clone was picked up a small number of times. The genes are TRBV6-5 and TRBJ1-1; TRBD1 is a possible D gene (5 bases). V dropped 5 bases and J dropped 4 bases, with 14 bases sitting between them. The V gene's germline CDR1 is MNHEY and CDR2 SVGAGI. CDR3 length: 14 residues. CDR3 protein: CASSPKGSGTEAFF. The CDR3 nucleotides read TGTGCCAGCAGTCCCAAGGGGTCGGGCACTGAAGCTTTCTTT.

This chain connects TRBV7-9 to TRBJ2-7, with TRBD1 matching 9 bases. The germline V gene encodes CDR1 SEHNR and CDR2 FQNEAQ (reference sequence). V lost 5 bases to trimming and J lost 4 bases; unmatched junction nucleotides: 6. CDR3 length: 14 residues. The CDR3 DNA reads as TGTGCCAGCAGCACCGACAGGGGGTGGTACGAGCAGTACTTC. This sequence encodes CASSTDRGWYEQYF.